These 22 T cell receptor beta chains came from one sample sequenced in a study of T cells in Graves' hyperthyroidism and ophthalmopathy. Researchers took RNA transcripts and amplified the TCR beta CDR3 regions from them. HTBI primers were used for first-round RT-PCR of the TCR CDR3. Each CDR3 protein gets one entry after TCRdb re-called the multiplex PCR reads with MiXCR. The sample has under 350,000 distinct CDR3 sequences; about 20% are singletons. Sequencing used blood. These receptors were collected from a woman between 50 and 59 years old with Graves' hyperthyroidism.

This clonotype was seen a few times. V is TRBV19 and J is TRBJ1-6; no firm D call. This CDR3 comprises 13 residues. Germline lookup yields CDR1 LNHDA and CDR2 SQIVND (reference sequence). Trimming shortened V by 5 bases and J by 10 bases, and 12 bases separated the two germline ends. In DNA form, the CDR3 reads TGTGCCAGTAGTCCATCTACTCCGTCACCCCTCCACTTT. Translated: CASSPSTPSPLHF.

This clonotype has a handful of counts. This chain uses TRBV18 with TRBJ2-7; possibly TRBD1 or TRBD2 for D (5 bases each). The CDR3 extends over 15 amino acids. V lost 3 bases to trimming and J lost 0 bases, with 12 bases between them. Germline V gives CDR1 KGHSH, CDR2 LQKENI. In DNA, the CDR3 is TGTGCCAGCTCACCTGGGGGTGGTAGCTCCTACGAGCAGTACTTC. Translated, it gives CASSPGGGSSYEQYF.

The chain couples TRBV20-1 to TRBJ2-7; the match to TRBD2 covers 12 bases. CDR1 and CDR2 from the germline V gene are DFQATT and SNEGSKA (reference sequence). The CDR3 runs to 14 residues. Germline trimming cut 3 bases from V and 4 bases from J; bases unmatched to any gene: 4. CDR3 sequence reads: CSASLTSGSYEQYF. In DNA, the CDR3 is TGCAGTGCTAGCTTGACTAGCGGGAGTTACGAGCAGTACTTC.

V and J are TRBV4-1 and TRBJ1-4, with D unclear. CDR3 length: 15 residues. The germline gives CDR1 MGHRA, CDR2 YSYEKL. Deletions cut 0 bases from V and 8 bases from J, with 13 bases between. The CDR3 protein is CASSQDAGNAEKLFF. The CDR3 DNA is TGCGCCAGCAGCCAAGATGCCGGGAACGCCGAAAAACTGTTTTTT.

The J gene is TRBJ2-3, the V gene TRBV7-2; 9 bases are a match to TRBD2. With 7 bases clipped from V and 3 bases from J, the junction kept 5 bases outside the gene matches. Germline V gene data show CDR1 as SGHTA and CDR2 as FQGNSA. This CDR3 spans 14 amino acids. CDR3 nucleotides: TGTGCCAGCACCGTCGGACTAGCGACAGATACGCAGTATTTT. Translating gives CASTVGLATDTQYF. The entire variable domain, with the rest obtained from reference TRBV7-2 and TRBJ2-3, is as follows: GAGVSQSPSNKVTEKGKDVELRCDPISGHTALYWYRQSLGQGLEFLIYFQGNSAPDKSGLPSDRFSAERTGGSVSTLTIQRTQQEDSAVYLCASTVGLATDTQYFGPGTRLTVL.

The table lists this clonotype with many counts. The rearrangement uses TRBV12-3 or TRBV12-4 and TRBJ1-1; D is perhaps TRBD1 (5 bases). The V end lost 3 bases, the J end lost 4 bases, and 9 bases lay between the germline ends. The CDR3 is made up of 13 amino acids. CDR3 in amino acids: CASSLAGFTEAFF. The CDR3 nucleotides read TGTGCCAGCAGTTTGGCAGGGTTCACTGAAGCTTTCTTT.

To note about this clonotype: A much larger clone differs from this one at a single base, so this may be a read error. This chain connects TRBV30 to TRBJ2-2; 8 bases agree with TRBD2. Germline loops: CDR1 GTSNPN, CDR2 SVGIG (reference sequence). The CDR3 spans 13 residues. V trimming: 4 bases; J trimming: 7 bases; junction bases outside the gene matches: 5. The CDR3 loop is CAWNKRESGELFF. In DNA form, the CDR3 reads TGTGCCTGGAACAAGCGGGAGAGCGGGGAGCTGTTTTTT.

The V gene is TRBV5-1, the J gene TRBJ2-5, with D perhaps TRBD1 (6 bases). The CDR3 loop spans 15 amino acids. The V end lost 2 bases, the J end lost 0 bases, and 11 bases lay between the germline ends. CDR1 and CDR2 from the germline V gene are SGHRS and YFSETQ. The CDR3 protein is CASSFQGPYQETQYF. The CDR3, as DNA: TGCGCCAGCAGCTTCCAGGGGCCCTACCAAGAGACCCAGTACTTC.

The sample holds many counts of this clonotype. The chain recombines TRBV2 with TRBJ2-3, with 7 bases that match TRBD2. The CDR3 runs to 15 residues. Germline CDR1 SNHLY, CDR2 FYNNEI. The V segment lost 2 bases and the J segment 2 bases; nucleotides outside the gene matches: 4. CDR3 region: CASSERLANTDTQYF. In DNA, the CDR3 is TGTGCCAGCAGTGAACGACTAGCAAACACAGATACGCAGTATTTT.

The V call is TRBV6-9, the J call TRBJ2-2; 10 nucleotides agree with TRBD2. Germline values: CDR1 MNHGY, CDR2 SVAAGI. The J segment lost 5 bases and the V segment lost 4 bases, leaving 16 bases of the junction unmatched. The CDR3 has 19 amino acids. The CDR3 protein is CASSSIFPPSGSGTGELFF. The CDR3 bases are TGTGCCAGCAGTTCGATCTTTCCTCCTAGCGGGAGTGGTACCGGGGAGCTGTTTTTT.

A few counts support this clonotype. This chain connects TRBV10-2 to TRBJ1-1; D unclear. CDR1 and CDR2 from the germline V gene are WSHSY and SAAADI. V dropped 3 bases and J dropped 1 base, with 6 bases sitting between them. The CDR3 contains 13 residues. CDR3 protein: CASSEVRNTEAFF. The DNA of the CDR3 is TGCGCCAGCAGTGAAGTAAGGAACACTGAAGCTTTCTTT.

This clonotype was found many times. This CDR3 reads CASSLHRSSYNEQFF. In nucleotides, the CDR3 is TGTGCCAGCAGTCTCCACCGAAGCTCCTACAATGAGCAGTTCTTC. This sequence joins TRBV28 and TRBJ2-1; D gene ambiguous. The CDR3 length is 15 residues. From germline, CDR1 is MDHEN and CDR2 SYDVKM. V shed 5 bases and J shed 0 bases, with 11 bases lying between them.

The chain combines TRBV6-6 with TRBJ1-2; TRBD1 aligns across 9 bases. V dropped 0 bases and J dropped 5; count of bases not matched to a gene: 4. Germline V gene sequence: CDR1 MNHNY, CDR2 SVGAGI (reference sequence). The CDR3 has 15 residues. In nucleotides, the CDR3 is TGTGCCAGCAGTTACTCGGACAGGGGCGCTTATGGCTACACCTTC. Translating it yields CASSYSDRGAYGYTF.

Many counts were recorded for this clonotype. The rearrangement joins TRBV12-3 or TRBV12-4 to TRBJ2-7; tentative D call: TRBD2 (6 bases). V lost 6 bases and J lost 6, with 18 bases in between. The CDR3 runs 14 residues. Here the CDR3 reads CASRAGTDTVEQYF. The CDR3 bases are TGTGCCAGCAGGGCGGGAACGGATACCGTCGAGCAGTACTTC.

The genes are TRBV20-1 and TRBJ2-1, with TRBD1 as a possible D gene (5 bases). Germline CDR1 and CDR2: DFQATT and SNEGSKA (reference sequence). Trimming cost V 1 base and J 1 base, with 20 bases left between them. The length of the CDR3 is 18 residues. The CDR3: CSARGPSFGSGSYNEQFF. CDR3 nucleotide sequence: TGCAGTGCTAGAGGACCCTCCTTTGGCTCAGGGTCCTACAATGAGCAGTTCTTC.

The rearrangement links TRBV20-1 to TRBJ2-1, with TRBD2 matching over 12 bases. Trimming at V came to 6 bases and at J to 7 bases, leaving 10 bases not matched to a gene. The CDR3 covers 15 residues. Per the germline V gene, CDR1 is DFQATT and CDR2 is SNEGSKA (reference sequence). The chain's CDR3 is CSAPILAGGLNEQFF. DNA of the CDR3: TGCAGTGCACCTATTCTAGCGGGGGGGCTAAATGAGCAGTTCTTC.

At least ten counts were recorded for this clonotype. The V and J genes are TRBV7-3 and TRBJ2-2; D gene ambiguous. This CDR3 has 13 residues. Germline CDR1 is SGHTA and CDR2 is FQGTGA. The V end lost 5 bases, the J end lost 2 bases, and 6 bases lay between the germline ends. The CDR3 sequence: CASSPGNTGELFF. DNA of the CDR3: TGTGCCAGCAGCCCCGGCAACACCGGGGAGCTGTTTTTT.

The gene calls are TRBV10-2 and TRBJ2-5; D may be TRBD1 or TRBD2 (5 bases each). V lost 6 bases and J 5 bases, leaving 10 bases between the germline ends. Germline CDR1 WSHSY, CDR2 SAAADI. This CDR3 has 12 amino acids. CDR3 loop: CASREGLETQYF. CDR3 in DNA: TGCGCCAGCAGAGAGGGGTTGGAGACCCAGTACTTC.

This clonotype was found many times. V is TRBV5-1 and J is TRBJ1-2, with no clear D. Germline values: CDR1 SGHRS, CDR2 YFSETQ. This CDR3 is 13 amino acids long. V was cut by 5 bases and J by 4 bases, with 12 bases left in between. DNA for the CDR3: TGCGCCAGCAGTCCTGACAAGACCTATGGCTACACCTTC. Translated, it gives CASSPDKTYGYTF.

The rearrangement joins TRBV7-9 to TRBJ2-1; perhaps TRBD2 as D (5 bases). The germline V gene encodes CDR1 SEHNR and CDR2 FQNEAQ (reference sequence). V gave up 5 bases and J gave up 8 bases, with 13 bases separating them. The CDR3 runs 13 residues. CDR3 nucleotides: TGTGCCAGCAGCCACCAACTAGTCGATGAGCAGTTCTTC. Protein product: CASSHQLVDEQFF. Complete variable domain (other parts from reference TRBV7-9 and TRBJ2-1): DTGVSQNPRHKITKRGQNVTFRCDPISEHNRLYWYRQTLGQGPEFLTYFQNEAQLEKSRLLSDRFSAERPKGSFSTLEIQRTEQGDSAMYLCASSHQLVDEQFFGPGTRLTVL.

The chain carries TRBV6-2 or TRBV6-3 and TRBJ2-5; D is possibly TRBD2 (7 bases). Germline CDR1 and CDR2: MNHEY and SVGEGT. With 7 bases removed from V and 4 bases from J, the gap between germline ends came to 19 bases. This CDR3 has 15 amino acids. The CDR3 coding sequence is TGTGCCAGCACCCCGTCAGAAGGGGGGGGAGAGACCCAGTACTTC. Encoded protein: CASTPSEGGGETQYF.

This clonotype was counted ten times or more. The genes are TRBV6-6 and TRBJ1-1, with 7 nucleotides matching TRBD1. From germline, CDR1 is MNHNY and CDR2 SVGAGI (reference sequence). Trimming at V came to 0 bases and at J to 3 bases, leaving 10 bases not matched to a gene. This CDR3 is built from 17 residues. The DNA for the CDR3 is TGTGCCAGCAGTTACTCACCCTACGACAGGGATCACACTGAAGCTTTCTTT. This sequence encodes CASSYSPYDRDHTEAFF.